This T cell receptor beta chain was recovered during a study of blood T cell repertoires in COVID-19. Across the study: The United States, Italy and Spain were the sources of the acute and convalescent COVID-19 samples. T cells, B-cell-depleted T cells, or PBMCs provided the cDNA or gDNA that served as material.

Germline CDR1 is SEHNR and CDR2 is FQNEAQ (reference sequence). V was cut by 6 bases and J by 0 bases, with 14 bases left in between. This CDR3 is 16 amino acids long. TCRdb's table, derived via immunoSEQ multiplex PCR, lists solely in-frame clones and lacks some. This sample has about 180,000 clones, with around three quarters found just once. The chain carries TRBV7-9 and TRBJ2-2, with D possibly being TRBD1 (5 bases). The sample comprised peripheral blood. This receptor was taken from a man between 65 and 80 years old with active or convalescent COVID-19. The CDR3 DNA follows: TGTGCCAGCAGGATTACAGGCTCCGCGAACACCGGGGAGCTGTTTTTT. Its protein product is CASRITGSANTGELFF.